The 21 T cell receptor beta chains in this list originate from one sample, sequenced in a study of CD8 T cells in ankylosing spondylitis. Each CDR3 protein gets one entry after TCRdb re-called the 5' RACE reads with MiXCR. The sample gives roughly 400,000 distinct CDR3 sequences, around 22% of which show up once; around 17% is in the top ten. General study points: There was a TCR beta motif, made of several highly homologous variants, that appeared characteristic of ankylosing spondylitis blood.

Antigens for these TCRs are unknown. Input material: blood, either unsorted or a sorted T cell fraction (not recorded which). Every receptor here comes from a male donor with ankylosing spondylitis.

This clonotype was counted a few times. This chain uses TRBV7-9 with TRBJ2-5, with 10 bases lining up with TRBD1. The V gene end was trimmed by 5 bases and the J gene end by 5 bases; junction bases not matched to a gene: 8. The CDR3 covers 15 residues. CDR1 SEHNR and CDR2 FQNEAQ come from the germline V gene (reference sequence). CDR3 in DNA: TGTGCCAGCAGCCAAAGACAGGGGGCCCGGGAGACCCAGTACTTC. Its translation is CASSQRQGARETQYF.

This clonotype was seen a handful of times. CDR3 protein: CSARAPGRMNYGYTF. The CDR3 DNA is TGCAGTGCTAGGGCCCCGGGGAGAATGAACTATGGCTACACCTTC. The chain combines TRBV20-1 with TRBJ1-2; no reliable D call. CDR1 and CDR2 from the germline V gene are DFQATT and SNEGSKA (reference sequence). V was clipped by 3 bases and J by 2 bases, with 16 bases between them. The CDR3 loop spans 15 amino acids.

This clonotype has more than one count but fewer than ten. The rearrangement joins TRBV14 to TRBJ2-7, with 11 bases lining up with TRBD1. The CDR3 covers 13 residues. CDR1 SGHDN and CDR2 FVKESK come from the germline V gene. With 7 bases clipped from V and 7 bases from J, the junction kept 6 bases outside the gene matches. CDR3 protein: CASTSDRGREQYF. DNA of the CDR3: TGTGCCAGCACCTCGGACAGGGGGCGTGAGCAGTACTTC.

Here the CDR3 DNA reads TGCGCCAGCAGCCAAGGGAGAATAGCGGGGGTACATGAGCAGTTCTTC. This encodes CASSQGRIAGVHEQFF. V and J are TRBV4-1 and TRBJ2-1; 9 bases align to TRBD2. The CDR3 totals 16 residues. Germline assignment: CDR1 MGHRA and CDR2 YSYEKL. V was pared by 1 base and J by 8 bases, with 9 bases of the junction left unmatched.

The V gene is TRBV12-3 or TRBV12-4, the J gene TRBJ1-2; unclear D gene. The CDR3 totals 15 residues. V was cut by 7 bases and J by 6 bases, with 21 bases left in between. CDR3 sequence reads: CASTPDRAVRNGYTF. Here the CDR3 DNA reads TGTGCCAGCACCCCGGATAGGGCGGTCCGTAATGGCTACACCTTC.

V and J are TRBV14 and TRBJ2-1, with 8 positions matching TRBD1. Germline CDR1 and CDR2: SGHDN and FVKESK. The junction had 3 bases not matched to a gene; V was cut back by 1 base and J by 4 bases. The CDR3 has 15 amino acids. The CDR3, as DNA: TGTGCCAGCAGCCAAGTGACAGGGGCGTACAATGAGCAGTTCTTC. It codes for CASSQVTGAYNEQFF.

The CDR3 here is CASSQVTSVTGELFF. CDR3 sequence (DNA): TGCGCCAGCAGCCAAGTGACGTCGGTCACCGGGGAGCTGTTTTTT. V is TRBV4-1 and J is TRBJ2-2; D not certain. V was clipped by 1 base and J by 4 bases, with 10 bases between them. This CDR3 has 15 amino acids. The germline CDR1 and CDR2 sequences are MGHRA and YSYEKL.

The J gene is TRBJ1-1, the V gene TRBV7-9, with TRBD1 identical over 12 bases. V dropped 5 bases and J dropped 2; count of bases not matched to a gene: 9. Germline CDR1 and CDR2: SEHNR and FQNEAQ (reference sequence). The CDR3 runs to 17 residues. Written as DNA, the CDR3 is TGTGCCAGCAGCGACCGGGACAGGGGGCTCTTTAACACTGAAGCTTTCTTT. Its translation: CASSDRDRGLFNTEAFF.

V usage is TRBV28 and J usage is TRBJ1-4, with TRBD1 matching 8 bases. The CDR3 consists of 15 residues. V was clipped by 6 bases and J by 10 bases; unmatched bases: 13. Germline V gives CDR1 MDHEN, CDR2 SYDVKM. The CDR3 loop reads CASRQSDRARGKLFF. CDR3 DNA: TGTGCCAGCAGGCAATCGGACAGGGCGAGGGGAAAACTGTTTTTT.

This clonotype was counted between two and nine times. The chain's CDR3 is CAIIPSGIQETQYF. The CDR3 DNA reads TGTGCCATCATCCCTAGCGGAATCCAAGAGACCCAGTACTTC. V is TRBV10-3 and J is TRBJ2-5; the match to TRBD2 covers 7 bases. Germline-derived CDR1 and CDR2 are ENHRY and SYGVKD. J lost 1 base, V lost 7 bases, and 6 bases had no gene match. The CDR3 is 14 amino acids.

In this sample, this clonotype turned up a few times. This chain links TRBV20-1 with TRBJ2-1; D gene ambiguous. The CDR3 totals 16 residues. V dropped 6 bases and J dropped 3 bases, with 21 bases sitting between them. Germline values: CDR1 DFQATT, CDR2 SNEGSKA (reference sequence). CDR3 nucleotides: TGCAGTGCCATCGGAATCAGTGACAACCACTACAATGAGCAGTTCTTC. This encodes CSAIGISDNHYNEQFF.

The CDR3 is CASSVESSTDTQYF. CDR3 nucleotides: TGTGCCAGCAGCGTTGAGTCAAGCACAGATACGCAGTATTTT. The gene calls are TRBV7-2 and TRBJ2-3, with D hard to call. The CDR3 totals 14 residues. The germline V gene encodes CDR1 SGHTA and CDR2 FQGNSA. The V end lost 5 bases, the J end lost 0 bases, and 9 bases lay between the germline ends.

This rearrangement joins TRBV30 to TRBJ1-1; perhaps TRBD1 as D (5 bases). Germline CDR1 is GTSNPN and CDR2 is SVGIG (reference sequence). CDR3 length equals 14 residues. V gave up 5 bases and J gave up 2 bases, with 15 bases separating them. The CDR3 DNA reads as TGTGCCTGGTACCCACAGGCGACTAACACTGAAGCTTTCTTT. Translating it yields CAWYPQATNTEAFF. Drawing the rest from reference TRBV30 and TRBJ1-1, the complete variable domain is SQTIHQWPATLVQPVGSPLSLECTVEGTSNPNLYWYRQAAGRGLQLLFYSVGIGQISSEVPQNLSASRPQDRQFILSSKKLLLSDSGFYLCAWYPQATNTEAFFGQGTRLTVV.

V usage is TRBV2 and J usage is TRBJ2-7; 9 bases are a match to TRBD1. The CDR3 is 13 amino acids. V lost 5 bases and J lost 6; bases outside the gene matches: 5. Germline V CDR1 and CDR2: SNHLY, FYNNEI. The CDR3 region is CASSRDREGEQYF. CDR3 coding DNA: TGTGCCAGCAGTAGGGACAGGGAGGGCGAGCAGTACTTC.

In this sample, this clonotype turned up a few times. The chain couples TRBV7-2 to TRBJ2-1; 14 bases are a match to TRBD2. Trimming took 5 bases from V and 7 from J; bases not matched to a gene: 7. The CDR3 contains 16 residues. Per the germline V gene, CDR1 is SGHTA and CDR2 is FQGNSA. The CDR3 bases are TGTGCCAGCAGCCTCTCCGGGACTAGCGGGAGAAATGAGCAGTTCTTC. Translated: CASSLSGTSGRNEQFF.

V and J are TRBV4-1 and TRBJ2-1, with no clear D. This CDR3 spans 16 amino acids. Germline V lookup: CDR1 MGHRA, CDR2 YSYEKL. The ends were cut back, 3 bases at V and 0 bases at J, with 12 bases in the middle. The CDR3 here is CASSHTWFSSYNEQFF. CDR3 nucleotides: TGCGCCAGCAGCCATACATGGTTTAGCTCCTACAATGAGCAGTTCTTC.

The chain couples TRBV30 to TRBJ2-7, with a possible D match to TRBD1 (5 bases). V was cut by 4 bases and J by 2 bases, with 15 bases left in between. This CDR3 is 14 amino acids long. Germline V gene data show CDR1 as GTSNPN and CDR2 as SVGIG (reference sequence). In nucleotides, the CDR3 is TGTGCCTGGACCCGGACAAATTCCGCCTACGAGCAGTACTTC. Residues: CAWTRTNSAYEQYF.

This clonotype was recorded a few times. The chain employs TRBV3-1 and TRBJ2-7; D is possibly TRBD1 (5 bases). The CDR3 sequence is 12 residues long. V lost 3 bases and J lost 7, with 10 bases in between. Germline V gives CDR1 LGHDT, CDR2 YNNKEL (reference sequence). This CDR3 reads CASSQPAGEQYF. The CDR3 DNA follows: TGTGCCAGCAGCCAGCCGGCAGGGGAGCAGTACTTC.

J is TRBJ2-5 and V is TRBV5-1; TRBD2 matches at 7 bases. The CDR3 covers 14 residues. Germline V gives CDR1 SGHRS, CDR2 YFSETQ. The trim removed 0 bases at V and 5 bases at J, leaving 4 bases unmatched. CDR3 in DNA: TGCGCCAGCAGCTTGGAACACGGGAGGGAGACCCAGTACTTC. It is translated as CASSLEHGRETQYF.

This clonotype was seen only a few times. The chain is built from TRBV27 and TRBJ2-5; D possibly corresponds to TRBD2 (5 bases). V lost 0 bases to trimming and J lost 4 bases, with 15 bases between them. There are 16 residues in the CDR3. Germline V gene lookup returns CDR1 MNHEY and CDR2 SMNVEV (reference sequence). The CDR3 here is CASSLSRVGVGETQYF. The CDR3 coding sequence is TGTGCCAGCAGTTTATCGAGGGTTGGGGTTGGAGAGACCCAGTACTTC.

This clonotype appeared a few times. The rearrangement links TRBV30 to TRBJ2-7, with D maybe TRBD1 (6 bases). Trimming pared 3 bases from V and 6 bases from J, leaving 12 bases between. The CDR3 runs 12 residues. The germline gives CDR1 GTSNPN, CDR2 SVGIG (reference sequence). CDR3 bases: TGTGCCTGGAGCGGTACAGGGTTCGAGCAGTACTTC. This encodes CAWSGTGFEQYF.